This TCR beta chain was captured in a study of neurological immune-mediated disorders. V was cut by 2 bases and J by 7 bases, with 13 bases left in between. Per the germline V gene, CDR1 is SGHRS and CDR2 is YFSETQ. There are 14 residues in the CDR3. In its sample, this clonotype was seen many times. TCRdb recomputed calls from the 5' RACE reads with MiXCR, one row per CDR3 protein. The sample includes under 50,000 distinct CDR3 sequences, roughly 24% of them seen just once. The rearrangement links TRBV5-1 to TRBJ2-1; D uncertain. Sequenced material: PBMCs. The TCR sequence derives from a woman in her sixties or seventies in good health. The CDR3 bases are TGCGCCAGCAGCTTATACCTGGAGCAGAATGAGCAGTTCTTC. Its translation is CASSLYLEQNEQFF.